The 29 T cell receptor beta chains presented below share a single source sample, sequenced in a study of shared clonotypes between healthy human individuals. Naive CD8 cells lacked CD45RO and underwent positive selection for CCR7, leaving out terminally differentiated effector memory CD45RA+ cells. Produced via immunoSEQ multiplex PCR; TCRdb's table is partial and in-frame only. The sample lists 1.5 million to 2.5 million clones, approximately 94% occurring once. Sequenced material: naive CD8+ T cells sorted from blood. These receptors were obtained from a man between 18 and 35 years old in good health.

To note about this clone: In the same sample, other DNA sequences code for this CDR3. The chain carries TRBV9 and TRBJ1-4; 7 bases match TRBD1. J lost 7 bases, V lost 1 base, and 1 base had no gene match. CDR3 size: 13 residues. The germline CDR1 and CDR2 sequences are SGDLS and YYNGEE. The CDR3 reads CASSVQGGEKLFF. The CDR3 nucleotides read TGTGCCAGCAGCGTACAGGGGGGTGAAAAACTGTTTTTT.

The CDR3 loop reads CASSIWQAETDTGELFF. The CDR3 DNA is TGTGCCAGTAGTATTTGGCAGGCTGAGACCGACACCGGGGAGCTGTTTTTT. The genes are TRBV19 and TRBJ2-2; D gene ambiguous. Germline V gene lookup returns CDR1 LNHDA and CDR2 SQIVND (reference sequence). The V gene lost 3 bases and the J gene lost 3 bases, with 17 bases spanning the gap. CDR3 size: 17 residues.

The V and J genes are TRBV20-1 and TRBJ1-4; D unclear. V lost 3 bases, J lost 8 bases, and 4 bases lay in between. Germline CDR1 is DFQATT and CDR2 is SNEGSKA (reference sequence). The CDR3 extends over 10 amino acids. The CDR3 DNA sequence: TGCAGTGCTAGCGGGGAAAAACTGTTTTTT. Encoded protein: CSASGEKLFF.

Regarding this clone: The sample has other DNA sequences that encode this CDR3 too. The V gene is TRBV19, the J gene TRBJ2-7; 7 bases map to TRBD2. Germline CDR1 is LNHDA and CDR2 is SQIVND (reference sequence). The CDR3 has 14 amino acids. Unmatched junction bases numbered 4, after V lost 5 bases and J lost 0 bases. CDR3 loop: CASSLAASSYEQYF. The CDR3 bases are TGTGCCAGTAGTCTAGCGGCAAGCTCCTACGAGCAGTACTTC. Supplemented by reference TRBV19 and TRBJ2-7, the full variable domain reads DGGITQSPKYLFRKEGQNVTLSCEQNLNHDAMYWYRQDPGQGLRLIYYSQIVNDFQKGDIAEGYSVSREKKESFPLTVTSAQKNPTAFYLCASSLAASSYEQYFGPGTRLTVT.

The chain joins TRBV27 to TRBJ2-7, with TRBD1 identical over 7 bases. The V gene end was trimmed by 2 bases and the J gene end by 2 bases; junction bases not matched to a gene: 6. Germline-derived CDR1 and CDR2 are MNHEY and SMNVEV (reference sequence). The CDR3 totals 15 residues. CDR3 in amino acids: CASSLLRQGTYEQYF. The DNA for the CDR3 is TGTGCCAGCAGTTTACTCAGACAGGGTACCTACGAGCAGTACTTC.

This clone was counted a single time. The chain employs TRBV5-6 and TRBJ2-5; TRBD1 matches 7 bases. CDR1 SGHDT and CDR2 YYEEEE come from the germline V gene. The CDR3 has 13 amino acids. V was clipped by 2 bases and J by 5 bases; unmatched bases: 3. The CDR3 region has the DNA TGTGCCAGCAGCTTACAGGGGTGGGAGACCCAGTACTTC. As protein: CASSLQGWETQYF.

J is TRBJ1-4 and V is TRBV7-9, with D possibly being TRBD1 (6 bases). The length of the CDR3 is 16 residues. The germline CDR1 and CDR2 sequences are SEHNR and FQNEAQ (reference sequence). V was clipped by 1 base and J by 8 bases, with 17 bases between them. The CDR3 sequence is CASSLVSLQGGEKLFF. CDR3 coding DNA: TGTGCCAGCAGCTTAGTTTCCTTACAGGGTGGGGAAAAACTGTTTTTT. Filled out from reference TRBV7-9 and TRBJ1-4, the complete variable domain reads DTGVSQNPRHKITKRGQNVTFRCDPISEHNRLYWYRQTLGQGPEFLTYFQNEAQLEKSRLLSDRFSAERPKGSFSTLEIQRTEQGDSAMYLCASSLVSLQGGEKLFFGSGTQLSVL.

This chain connects TRBV6-5 to TRBJ2-3, with 9 nucleotides matching TRBD2. Per the germline V gene, CDR1 is MNHEY and CDR2 is SVGAGI. There are 14 residues in the CDR3. The V and J ends lost 6 bases and 4 bases, in that order; junction bases with no gene match: 5. The CDR3 sequence: CASRRTSEADTQYF. DNA for the CDR3: TGTGCCAGCAGACGGACTAGCGAGGCAGATACGCAGTATTTT.

This sequence joins TRBV5-8 and TRBJ2-1, with 11 bases matching TRBD2. Germline V gene data show CDR1 as SGHTS and CDR2 as YDEGEE. The CDR3 loop spans 16 amino acids. After removal of 2 bases from V and 9 bases from J, the junction contained 10 bases not matched to a gene. The CDR3 here is CASSFGGLAEGGEQFF. The CDR3 region has the DNA TGTGCCAGCAGCTTCGGGGGACTAGCGGAAGGGGGTGAGCAGTTCTTC.

CDR3 loop: CAWKGDGNTIYF. The CDR3 coding sequence is TGTGCCTGGAAAGGGGATGGAAACACCATATATTTT. This chain joins TRBV30 and TRBJ1-3; D might be TRBD1 (5 bases). V gave up 4 bases and J gave up 3 bases, with 7 bases separating them. The CDR3 runs 12 residues. Germline loops: CDR1 GTSNPN, CDR2 SVGIG (reference sequence).

The chain carries TRBV11-2 and TRBJ1-5; D remains ambiguous. CDR1 SGHAT and CDR2 FQNNGV come from the germline V gene. The V and J ends lost 2 bases and 5 bases respectively, with 4 bases between them. The CDR3 covers 12 residues. The CDR3 nucleotides read TGTGCCAGCAGCTTATATGATCAGCCCCAGCATTTT. Translating it yields CASSLYDQPQHF. Variable domain in full (rest from reference TRBV11-2 and TRBJ1-5): EAGVAQSPRYKIIEKRQSVAFWCNPISGHATLYWYQQILGQGPKLLIQFQNNGVVDDSQLPKDRFSAERLKGVDSTLKIQPAKLEDSAVYLCASSLYDQPQHFGDGTRLSIL.

The table lists this clone with a few counts. The V and J genes are TRBV7-9 and TRBJ1-1; D ambiguous. Germline CDR1 is SEHNR and CDR2 is FQNEAQ (reference sequence). Trimming stripped 5 bases from V and 7 bases from J, with 11 bases between. The CDR3 runs to 12 residues. The CDR3 region has the DNA TGTGCCAGCAGCACCCTAGATCTTGAAGCTTTCTTT. Translating it yields CASSTLDLEAFF. Supplemented by reference TRBV7-9 and TRBJ1-1, the full variable domain reads DTGVSQNPRHKITKRGQNVTFRCDPISEHNRLYWYRQTLGQGPEFLTYFQNEAQLEKSRLLSDRFSAERPKGSFSTLEIQRTEQGDSAMYLCASSTLDLEAFFGQGTRLTVV.

Details on this clone: Other DNA sequences of this sample code for an identical CDR3. The chain links TRBV5-4 to TRBJ1-1; the match to TRBD1 covers 7 bases. Germline V CDR1 and CDR2: SGHNT, YYREEE (reference sequence). Trimming removed 2 bases from V and 4 bases from J; junction bases left unmatched: 5. The CDR3 is made up of 14 amino acids. In DNA form, the CDR3 reads TGTGCCAGCAGCTTATCAGGGGGGGGCACTGAAGCTTTCTTT. Residues: CASSLSGGGTEAFF.

The rearrangement uses TRBV19 and TRBJ2-7; maybe TRBD2 (5 bases). Trimming removed 4 bases at V and 4 bases at J, with 14 bases between. From germline, CDR1 is LNHDA and CDR2 SQIVND (reference sequence). CDR3 length equals 14 residues. The CDR3 here is CASSTSTGLYEQYF. CDR3 DNA sequence: TGTGCCAGTAGTACCTCAACGGGGTTGTACGAGCAGTACTTC.

The chain combines TRBV4-3 with TRBJ1-2; the D gene is possibly TRBD1 (6 bases). V lost 0 bases and J 5 bases, leaving 13 bases between the germline ends. Germline lookup yields CDR1 LGHNA and CDR2 YSLEER. CDR3 length: 15 residues. In DNA form, the CDR3 reads TGCGCCAGCAGCCAAGAAACGGGGGCTCAGTATGGCTACACCTTC. This gives the protein CASSQETGAQYGYTF.

V is TRBV29-1 and J is TRBJ2-2; TRBD1 is a possible D gene (6 bases). The CDR3 totals 14 residues. V dropped 2 bases and J dropped 5 bases, with 12 bases sitting between them. Germline V gene lookup returns CDR1 SQVTM and CDR2 ANQGSEA. The CDR3 spells CSVELGAGTGELFF. The CDR3 nucleotides read TGCAGCGTTGAACTGGGGGCTGGAACCGGGGAGCTGTTTTTT.

The chain couples TRBV27 to TRBJ2-7; D is unresolved. Per the germline V gene, CDR1 is MNHEY and CDR2 is SMNVEV (reference sequence). The V end was cut by 6 bases, the J end by 1 base, with 13 bases between. This CDR3 is 14 amino acids long. The CDR3, as DNA: TGTGCCAGCAGCCTCGCCCCGGATTCCTACGAGCAGTACTTC. It is translated as CASSLAPDSYEQYF.

This clone has only a few counts. V is TRBV10-3 and J is TRBJ1-1; D ambiguous. The CDR3 runs to 14 residues. Germline lookup yields CDR1 ENHRY and CDR2 SYGVKD. The germline V and J ends were trimmed by 3 bases and 1 base, with 9 bases remaining between them. The DNA for the CDR3 is TGTGCCATCAGTGAAGGACGGCCGAACACTGAAGCTTTCTTT. Protein product: CAISEGRPNTEAFF.

The genes are TRBV27 and TRBJ1-5; TRBD1 is a possible D gene (6 bases). Germline V lookup: CDR1 MNHEY, CDR2 SMNVEV (reference sequence). This CDR3 region has 15 residues. The CDR3 nucleotides are TGTGGGGGCACAGGGCCCGGAGGAAGCAATCAGCCCCAGCATTTT. This sequence encodes CGGTGPGGSNQPQHF.

This rearrangement joins TRBV6-5 to TRBJ2-3; TRBD2 aligns across 9 bases. The CDR3 is 16 residues long. J lost 3 bases, V lost 4 bases, and 8 bases had no gene match. From germline, CDR1 is MNHEY and CDR2 SVGAGI. The DNA of the CDR3 is TGTGCCAGCAGTTCCGGCTCTAGCGGGATGACAGATACGCAGTATTTT. This gives the protein CASSSGSSGMTDTQYF.

In regard to this clone: Other nucleotide sequences from this sample produce the same CDR3. The J gene is TRBJ2-1, the V gene TRBV27; 7 bases match TRBD1. The CDR3 is 15 residues long. CDR1 MNHEY and CDR2 SMNVEV come from the germline V gene (reference sequence). V shed 2 bases and J 4 bases; nucleotides not matched to a gene: 5. The DNA for the CDR3 is TGTGCCAGCAGTTTAAGCAGGGGGTCTTACAATGAGCAGTTCTTC. Translating it yields CASSLSRGSYNEQFF.

The rearrangement uses TRBV4-1 and TRBJ2-7; TRBD1 matches at 8 bases. CDR3 length: 17 residues. Trimming removed 0 bases from V and 1 base from J; junction bases left unmatched: 8. Looked up from germline, CDR1 is MGHRA and CDR2 is YSYEKL. The CDR3 bases are TGCGCCAGCAGCCAAGATCCCCAGGGGGCCGCTTCCTACGAGCAGTACTTC. Encoded protein: CASSQDPQGAASYEQYF.

The V call is TRBV2, the J call TRBJ2-3, with 8 bases fitting TRBD1. Germline values: CDR1 SNHLY, CDR2 FYNNEI. The CDR3 runs to 14 residues. V was pared by 1 base and J by 5 bases, with 2 bases of the junction left unmatched. CDR3 sequence (DNA): TGTGCCAGCAGTGAAGTCAGGGGGCAAGATACGCAGTATTTT. It codes for CASSEVRGQDTQYF.

This clone has just one count. The chain couples TRBV6-6 to TRBJ2-2, with no clear D. V was clipped by 7 bases and J by 3 bases, with 12 bases between them. CDR1 MNHNY and CDR2 SVGAGI come from the germline V gene (reference sequence). The CDR3 has 14 amino acids. The CDR3 bases are TGTGCCAGCACCTATCTGAGCTACACCGGGGAGCTGTTTTTT. Its translation: CASTYLSYTGELFF.

This clone was counted once. V and J are TRBV4-1 and TRBJ2-7; maybe TRBD1 (5 bases). Germline V gene data show CDR1 as MGHRA and CDR2 as YSYEKL. Trimming took off 1 base at V and 0 bases at J, with 10 bases between the two ends. The CDR3 extends over 15 amino acids. The CDR3 here is CASSQAGSRSYEQYF. The DNA of the CDR3 is TGCGCCAGCAGCCAAGCAGGGTCCCGCTCCTACGAGCAGTACTTC.

On this clone itself: Other DNA variants within this sample encode the same CDR3. CDR3 loop: CASSLSRGNTEAFF. Written as DNA, the CDR3 is TGTGCCAGCAGTTTATCAAGGGGGAACACTGAAGCTTTCTTT. This chain uses TRBV27 with TRBJ1-1; the D gene is possibly TRBD1 (5 bases). Trimming stripped 0 bases from V and 1 base from J, with 6 bases between. Germline V lookup: CDR1 MNHEY, CDR2 SMNVEV (reference sequence). This CDR3 is built from 14 residues.

The chain uses TRBV5-1 and TRBJ2-1; D is undetermined. Per the germline V gene, CDR1 is SGHRS and CDR2 is YFSETQ. CDR3 length: 13 residues. Deletions cut 5 bases from V and 2 bases from J, with 8 bases between. CDR3 amino acids: CASRAETYNEQFF. The DNA of the CDR3 is TGCGCCAGCAGGGCGGAAACCTACAATGAGCAGTTCTTC.

The J gene is TRBJ2-2, the V gene TRBV5-6; TRBD2 is a possible D gene (6 bases). Germline values: CDR1 SGHDT, CDR2 YYEEEE. The CDR3 consists of 17 residues. Trimming removed 1 base from V and 0 bases from J, with 13 bases in between. The chain's CDR3 is CASSLFLRDSNTGELFF. CDR3 in DNA: TGTGCCAGCAGCTTGTTTTTAAGGGACTCGAACACCGGGGAGCTGTTTTTT. The complete variable domain, with remaining parts taken from reference TRBV5-6 and TRBJ2-2, reads DAGVTQSPTHLIKTRGQQVTLRCSPKSGHDTVSWYQQALGQGPQFIFQYYEEEERQRGNFPDRFSGHQFPNYSSELNVNALLLGDSALYLCASSLFLRDSNTGELFFGEGSRLTVL.

The rearrangement uses TRBV6-5 and TRBJ1-2; TRBD1 aligns across 7 bases. This CDR3 has 14 residues. V gave up 6 bases and J gave up 5 bases; unmatched junction bases: 9. Per the germline V gene, CDR1 is MNHEY and CDR2 is SVGAGI. The CDR3, as DNA: TGTGCCAGCAGCCCCCCCGGGACAGCATATGGCTACACCTTC. Translated, it gives CASSPPGTAYGYTF.